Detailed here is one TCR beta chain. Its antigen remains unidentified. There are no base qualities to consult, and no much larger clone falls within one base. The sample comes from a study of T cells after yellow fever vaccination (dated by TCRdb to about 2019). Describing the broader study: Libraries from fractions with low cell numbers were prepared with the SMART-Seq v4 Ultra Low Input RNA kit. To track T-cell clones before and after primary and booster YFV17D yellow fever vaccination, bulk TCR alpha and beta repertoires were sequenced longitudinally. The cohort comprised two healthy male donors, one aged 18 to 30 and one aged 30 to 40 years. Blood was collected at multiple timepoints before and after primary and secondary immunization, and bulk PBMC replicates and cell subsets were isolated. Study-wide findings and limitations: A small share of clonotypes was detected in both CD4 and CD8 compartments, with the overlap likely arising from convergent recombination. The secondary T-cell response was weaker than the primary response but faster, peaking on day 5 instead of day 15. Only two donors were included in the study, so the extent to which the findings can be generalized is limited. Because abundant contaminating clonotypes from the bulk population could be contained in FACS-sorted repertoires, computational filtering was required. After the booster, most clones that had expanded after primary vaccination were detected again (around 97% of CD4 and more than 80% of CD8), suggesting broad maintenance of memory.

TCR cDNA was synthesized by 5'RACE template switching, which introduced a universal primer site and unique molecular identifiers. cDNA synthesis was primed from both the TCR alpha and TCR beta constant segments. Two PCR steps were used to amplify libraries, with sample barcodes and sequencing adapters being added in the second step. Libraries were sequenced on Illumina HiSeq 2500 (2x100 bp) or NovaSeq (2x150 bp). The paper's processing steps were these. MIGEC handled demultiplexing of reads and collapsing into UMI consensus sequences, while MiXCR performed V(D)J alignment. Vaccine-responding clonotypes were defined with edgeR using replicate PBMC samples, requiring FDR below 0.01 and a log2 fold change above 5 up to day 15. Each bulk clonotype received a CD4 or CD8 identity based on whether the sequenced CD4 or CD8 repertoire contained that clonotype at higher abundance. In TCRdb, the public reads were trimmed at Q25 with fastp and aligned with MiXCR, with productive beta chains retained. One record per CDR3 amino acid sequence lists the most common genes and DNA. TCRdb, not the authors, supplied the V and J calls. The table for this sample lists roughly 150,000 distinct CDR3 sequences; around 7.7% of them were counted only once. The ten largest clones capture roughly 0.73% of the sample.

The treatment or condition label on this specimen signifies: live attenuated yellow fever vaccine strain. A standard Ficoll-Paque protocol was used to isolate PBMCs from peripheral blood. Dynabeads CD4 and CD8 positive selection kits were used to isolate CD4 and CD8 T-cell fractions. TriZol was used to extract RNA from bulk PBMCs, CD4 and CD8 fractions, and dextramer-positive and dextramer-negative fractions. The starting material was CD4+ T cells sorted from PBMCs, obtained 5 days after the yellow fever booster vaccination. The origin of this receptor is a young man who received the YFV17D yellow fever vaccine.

The CDR3 region has the sequence CASSGRAGFSQYF. The sequence in DNA is TGTGCCAGTAGCGGGAGGGCCGGATTTTCTCAGTATTTT. The V and J segments used are TRBV12-3 or TRBV12-4 and TRBJ2-3; 11 bases in between match TRBD2. The V end gives up 9 bases and the J end 12 bases, leaving 11 bases in the junction not matched to a gene. Its CDR3 holds 13 amino acids, cysteine through phenylalanine. Of all the DNA, just the CDR3 is kept, 39 bases in frame from base 1.